This TCR beta chain derives from a study of breast tumors, draining lymph nodes, adjacent tissues. Study-level points and caveats: Tumor T cell lymph node origin was a supported hypothesis, not proven. Tumors had less TCR diversity than lymph nodes, more than nontumor tissue. The data were judged consistent with most tumor T cells coming from lymph node and expanding in tumor. Compared with basal-like, luminal-like tumors shared significantly more repertoire with nontumor tissue.

Samples came from axillary lymph nodes draining the breast cancer. This clonotype was seen at least ten times. Its matching antigen is unknown. Using its own MiXCR run on the multiplex PCR reads, TCRdb lists one record per CDR3 protein. The sample lists fewer than 150,000 distinct CDR3 sequences, 21% occurring once. The CDR3 sequence is 15 residues long. Trimming removed 3 bases from V and 8 bases from J, with 17 bases in between. Germline lookup yields CDR1 MRHNA and CDR2 SNTAGT. The material sequenced was axillary lymph node tissue. The rearrangement links TRBV6-4 to TRBJ2-1; possible D gene TRBD1, 6 bases. This TCR was recovered from a female donor with breast cancer. Some clones in this sample may be carry-over from other donors' samples. CDR3 nucleotide sequence: TGTGCCAGCAGTGATTTATTTGGGGACAAATATGAGCAGTTCTTC. It encodes CASSDLFGDKYEQFF.